This passage covers 17 T cell receptor beta chains from one sample sequenced in a study of cytomegalovirus exposure and HLA in healthy donors. Primers: 60 Vbeta forward and 13 Jbeta reverse. This table comes from immunoSEQ multiplex PCR, and its TCRdb copy is limited to in-frame clones, with some not included. The sample shows roughly 100,000 clones, more than 70% of them seen only once. Sequenced input: PBMCs. Receptors originate from a female donor in good health and CMV-seronegative.

The chain uses TRBV6-1 and TRBJ2-7; a weak D match, TRBD2 (5 bases). V lost 7 bases to trimming and J lost 3 bases, with 10 bases between them. Germline V CDR1 and CDR2: MNHNS, SASEGT. There are 12 residues in the CDR3. Here the CDR3 DNA reads TGTGCCAGCATCGGGAACAGCTACGAGCAGTACTTC. It encodes CASIGNSYEQYF.

The genes are TRBV4-1 and TRBJ1-6; D remains unclear. Germline loops: CDR1 MGHRA, CDR2 YSYEKL. The CDR3 is 12 amino acids. The V end was cut by 2 bases, the J end by 11 bases, with 7 bases between. CDR3 bases: TGCGCCAGCAGCCAACATAGTCCACCCCTCCACTTT. Residues: CASSQHSPPLHF.

V gene TRBV30 combines with J gene TRBJ1-1; weak D call: TRBD1 (5 bases). CDR1 is GTSNPN and CDR2 is SVGIG in the germline V gene (reference sequence). With 8 bases removed from V and 4 bases from J, the gap between germline ends came to 11 bases. The CDR3 extends over 11 amino acids. CDR3 nucleotides: TGTGCCCTATGGGGGGGCACTGAAGCTTTCTTT. It encodes CALWGGTEAFF.

This clone was detected only a few times. The CDR3 loop reads CASSEDGSVVPYNEQFF. The CDR3, as DNA: TGTGCCAGCAGTGAAGATGGGAGTGTGGTCCCTTACAATGAGCAGTTCTTC. The chain employs TRBV6-1 and TRBJ2-1; the D gene is possibly TRBD2 (5 bases). This CDR3 contains 17 residues. Per the germline V gene, CDR1 is MNHNS and CDR2 is SASEGT. Trimming left V 1 base short and J 4 bases short, with 17 bases between.

This chain joins TRBV27 and TRBJ1-1; D not resolved. CDR1 and CDR2 (germline): MNHEY, SMNVEV (reference sequence). The CDR3 loop spans 15 amino acids. The ends were cut back, 5 bases at V and 0 bases at J, with 13 bases in the middle. The CDR3 spells CASSVMVDMNTEAFF. The DNA of the CDR3 is TGTGCCAGCAGTGTAATGGTCGACATGAACACTGAAGCTTTCTTT.

The V gene is TRBV9, the J gene TRBJ2-7, with D maybe TRBD2 (6 bases). V gave up 0 bases and J gave up 3 bases, with 16 bases separating them. Per germline, CDR1 SGDLS and CDR2 YYNGEE. There are 16 residues in the CDR3. The CDR3 DNA reads as TGTGCCAGCAGCGTAGCGCCGGGCGTAGCGGTCTACGAGCAGTACTTC. It translates to CASSVAPGVAVYEQYF. The whole variable domain, remainder taken from reference TRBV9 and TRBJ2-7, is DSGVTQTPKHLITATGQRVTLRCSPRSGDLSVYWYQQSLDQGLQFLIQYYNGEERAKGNILERFSAQQFPDLHSELNLSSLELGDSALYFCASSVAPGVAVYEQYFGPGTRLTVT.

The rearrangement joins TRBV6-1 to TRBJ2-1, with D hard to call. The ends were cut back, 5 bases at V and 8 bases at J, with 7 bases in the middle. CDR1 and CDR2 from the germline V gene are MNHNS and SASEGT. CDR3 length: 11 residues. CDR3 coding DNA: TGTGCCAGCAGTTCGTCCCATGAGCAGTTCTTC. Translating it yields CASSSSHEQFF.

This clone was seen a single time. The chain uses TRBV19 and TRBJ1-4; D not resolved. Germline V CDR1 and CDR2: LNHDA, SQIVND (reference sequence). This CDR3 contains 14 residues. The ends were cut back, 5 bases at V and 4 bases at J, with 11 bases in the middle. CDR3 sequence (DNA): TGTGCCAGTAGTCTGGACGGACTTAATGAAAAACTGTTTTTT. Translating it yields CASSLDGLNEKLFF.

This clone was counted a few times. A read error may explain this, as a much larger clone is one base away. V usage is TRBV4-2 and J usage is TRBJ1-1, with D uncertain. Germline-derived CDR1 and CDR2 are LGHNA and YNFKEQ. This CDR3 has 14 amino acids. The ends were cut back, 0 bases at V and 7 bases at J, with 12 bases in the middle. The CDR3 region has the DNA TGTGCCAGCAGCCAAGATCCCTCGCACTTTGAAGCTTTCTTT. It yields the protein CASSQDPSHFEAFF.

The rearrangement uses TRBV27 and TRBJ1-5; D is uncertain. V lost 6 bases and J lost 2, with 14 bases in between. The CDR3 has 15 amino acids. Looked up from germline, CDR1 is MNHEY and CDR2 is SMNVEV (reference sequence). In DNA, the CDR3 is TGTGCCAGCAGCCCCGAGCCGCTTCGCAATCAGCCCCAGCATTTT. Translation: CASSPEPLRNQPQHF.

The chain uses TRBV11-3 and TRBJ2-2; D is ambiguous. V was trimmed by 4 bases and J by 7 bases, leaving 13 bases between them. CDR3 length equals 14 residues. Germline CDR1 and CDR2: SGHNT and YENEEA. Here the CDR3 reads CASSSSASGGELFF. The CDR3, as DNA: TGTGCCAGCAGCTCTAGTGCCTCCGGCGGGGAGCTGTTTTTT.

The chain links TRBV19 to TRBJ2-1; 9 positions agree with TRBD2. The CDR3 length is 20 residues. J lost 0 bases, V lost 7 bases, and 19 bases had no gene match. Germline V lookup: CDR1 LNHDA, CDR2 SQIVND (reference sequence). CDR3 loop: CASNARGGRALLSSYNEQFF. The CDR3 coding sequence is TGTGCCAGTAACGCTAGGGGCGGGAGGGCCCTCTTAAGCTCCTACAATGAGCAGTTCTTC.

Only a few counts were recorded for this clone. The V and J genes are TRBV4-3 and TRBJ2-6, with TRBD1 identical over 8 bases. This CDR3 comprises 15 residues. Germline CDR1 is LGHNA and CDR2 is YSLEER. Trimming took 0 bases from V and 9 from J; bases not matched to a gene: 4. This CDR3 is CASSQDGTGLNVLTF. The CDR3 region has the DNA TGCGCCAGCAGCCAAGATGGGACAGGTCTCAACGTCCTGACTTTC.

This chain joins TRBV18 and TRBJ2-5, with D perhaps matching TRBD1 (7 bases). V was clipped by 1 base and J by 1 base, with 16 bases between them. Germline values: CDR1 KGHSH, CDR2 LQKENI. This CDR3 is 17 amino acids long. This chain's CDR3 is CASSPRWQGGFQETQYF. The CDR3 nucleotides are TGTGCCAGCTCACCACGTTGGCAGGGGGGCTTCCAAGAGACCCAGTACTTC. Combining the CDR3 with reference TRBV18 and TRBJ2-5 gives the whole variable domain NAGVMQNPRHLVRRRGQEARLRCSPMKGHSHVYWYRQLPEEGLKFMVYLQKENIIDESGMPKERFSAEFPKEGPSILRIQQVVRGDSAAYFCASSPRWQGGFQETQYFGPGTRLLVL.

The chain recombines TRBV28 with TRBJ2-7; 8 nucleotides agree with TRBD2. The V gene end was trimmed by 6 bases and the J gene end by 2 bases; junction bases not matched to a gene: 6. The CDR3 is made up of 14 amino acids. Germline V gives CDR1 MDHEN, CDR2 SYDVKM. In nucleotides, the CDR3 is TGTGCCAGCAGCCTTGGACTAGCCCCCTACGAGCAGTACTTC. This sequence encodes CASSLGLAPYEQYF.

This clone was detected a few times. The genes are TRBV2 and TRBJ1-2, with 7 positions matching TRBD1. Germline CDR1 reads SNHLY; CDR2 reads FYNNEI. The CDR3 is 13 amino acids. V dropped 8 bases and J dropped 2; count of bases not matched to a gene: 5. Here the CDR3 DNA reads TGTGCCAGCGGCTTACAGGGGAACTATGGCTACACCTTC. It translates to CASGLQGNYGYTF. Based on the CDR3 plus reference TRBV2 and TRBJ1-2, the full variable domain is EPEVTQTPSHQVTQMGQEVILRCVPISNHLYFYWYRQILGQKVEFLVSFYNNEISEKSEIFDDQFSVERPDGSNFTLKIRSTKLEDSAMYFCASGLQGNYGYTFGSGTRLTVV.

V is TRBV7-2 and J is TRBJ2-5, with TRBD2 matching 14 bases. The DNA end favors TRBJ2-7, so the J call may be wrong. Per germline, CDR1 SGHTA and CDR2 FQGNSA. The CDR3 runs 18 residues. CDR3: CASSLGLAGDPSSYEQYF. The CDR3 DNA sequence: TGTGCCAGCAGCCTGGGACTAGCGGGGGATCCCAGCTCCTACGAGCAGTACTTC.